This TCR beta chain was recovered during a study of blood T cell repertoires in COVID-19 (dated by TCRdb to the early 2020s). General notes on the study: The collaborator samples originated in the United States, Italy and Spain and spanned the acute and convalescent phases of COVID-19. The prospective study material was composed of cDNA or gDNA derived from T cells, B-cell-depleted T cells, or PBMCs. The dataset comprised deeply sampled blood TCRbeta repertoires from subjects exposed to, actively infected with, or recovered from COVID-19. The repertoires were released in a freely available public database intended as a resource for research on the immune response to SARS-CoV-2. The samples were drawn from the first 160 participants of the ongoing ImmuneRACE study and from under 1,500 subjects provided by 6 global collaborators. Sample metadata almost always included a de-identified subject ID, COVID-19 status, age in years and sex. HLA class I and class II types, where available, came from metadata supplied by the sample provider rather than from assay-based typing.

At one collaborating source in Seattle, patients were enrolled during active infection and were followed longitudinally through the course of disease. Collaborating institutions collected whole blood in K2EDTA tubes following their own protocols. Collaborator samples were shipped for TCRbeta analysis as frozen whole blood, isolated PBMCs, or DNA extracted from either sample type. Broader findings and caveats from the paper: How much clinical and demographic metadata was included differed by source and by participant, and the metadata was provided uncurated.

Including cysteine and phenylalanine, the CDR3 has 12 amino acids. Only the CDR3 portion is preserved as DNA: 36 bases, with reading frame beginning at the first base. V was cut back by 3 bases and J by 6 bases, leaving a gap of 6 bases between them. CDR1 is given as MDHEN and CDR2 as SYDVKM, both from the germline V gene. TCRbeta CDR3 regions were amplified from genomic DNA by means of the immunoSEQ Assay, a bias-controlled multiplex PCR. In the original analysis: Nucleated cell counts per sample were estimated from amplification of reference gene primers within the assay. To quantify the absolute abundance of each unique TCRbeta CDR3 rearrangement, sequence reads were collapsed and filtered. For each sample, productive Simpson clonality was calculated by taking the square root of Simpson's diversity index across productive rearrangements. What TCRdb holds here is the immuneACCESS table cut down to in-frame rearrangements. Part of the clones is not present; checked against another copy, under half of the missing clones reflect an unresolved V gene, and the others are unexplained. D and trimming come from the DNA, and the V and J calls and clone size come from that table. Recorded for this sample are about 170,000 clones; 80% to 85% of them occurred a single time. The ten largest clones represent roughly 15% of the sample.

Points on this clone: Its target antigen remains unknown. No much larger clonotype is one base removed from it; base qualities were not supplied.

Material: peripheral blood. The clonotype was recovered from a woman in her 70s with COVID-19, enrolled during active disease. The sequence links TRBV28 to TRBJ1-5; no D gene is confidently identified. The CDR3 loop reads CASSLGSQPQHF. The sequenced DNA is TGTGCCAGCAGTTTGGGCAGTCAGCCCCAGCATTTT.